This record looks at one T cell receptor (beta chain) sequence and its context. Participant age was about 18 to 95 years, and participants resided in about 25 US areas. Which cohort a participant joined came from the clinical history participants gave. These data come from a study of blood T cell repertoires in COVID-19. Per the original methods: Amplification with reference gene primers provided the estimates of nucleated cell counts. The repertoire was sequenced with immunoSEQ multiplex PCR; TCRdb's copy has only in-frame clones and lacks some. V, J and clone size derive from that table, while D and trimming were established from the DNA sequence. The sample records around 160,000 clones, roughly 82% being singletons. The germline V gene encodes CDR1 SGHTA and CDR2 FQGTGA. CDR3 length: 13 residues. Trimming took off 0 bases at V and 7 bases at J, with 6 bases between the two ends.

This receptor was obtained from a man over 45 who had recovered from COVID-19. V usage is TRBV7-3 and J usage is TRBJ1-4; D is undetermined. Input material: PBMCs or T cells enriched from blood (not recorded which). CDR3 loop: CASSLTPGEKLFF. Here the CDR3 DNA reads TGTGCCAGCAGCTTAACCCCCGGTGAAAAACTGTTTTTT.